The TCR beta chain described here comes from a study of T cell responses to AZD1222 COVID-19 vaccine. Germline V gene lookup returns CDR1 LNHDA and CDR2 SQIVND (reference sequence). The CDR3 loop spans 15 amino acids. Trimming at V came to 3 bases and at J to 4 bases, leaving 8 bases not matched to a gene. Libraries were prepared by immunoSEQ multiplex PCR; TCRdb keeps only in-frame clonotypes and omits some of them. The table shows some 130,000 clones, with 80% to 90% occurring only once. The chain recombines TRBV19 with TRBJ2-5, with 7 bases aligning to TRBD2. This material consisted of peripheral blood, taken on day 0 of MenACWY control vaccination. This TCR was sampled from an adult in good health. This CDR3 is CASSIQRDGSETQYF. DNA for the CDR3: TGTGCCAGTAGTATTCAGCGGGACGGGTCAGAGACCCAGTACTTC. Looking up the rest from reference TRBV19 and TRBJ2-5 gives the full variable domain: DGGITQSPKYLFRKEGQNVTLSCEQNLNHDAMYWYRQDPGQGLRLIYYSQIVNDFQKGDIAEGYSVSREKKESFPLTVTSAQKNPTAFYLCASSIQRDGSETQYFGPGTRLLVL.